This TCR beta chain is drawn from a study of T cell responses to AZD1222 COVID-19 vaccine. The data were produced by immunoSEQ multiplex PCR, yet TCRdb's version contains in-frame clones alone and is incomplete. The data show 150,000 to 200,000 clones, about 89% seen once. Study-wide findings and caveats: Two AZD1222 doses significantly raised spike-specific TCR breadth and depth over controls. At baseline, just six or seven AZD1222 recipients tested seropositive. Females made up more of the donors, who were largely white British, and clonal diversity may have come out too low.

As concerns this clone: Its specificity is not known.

Trimming at V came to 4 bases and at J to 5 bases, leaving 9 bases not matched to a gene. Germline loops: CDR1 MNHEY, CDR2 SMNVEV (reference sequence). The CDR3 totals 15 residues. The source material was peripheral blood, sampled on day 0 of AZD1222 vaccination. The TCR comes from an adult in good health. This rearrangement joins TRBV27 to TRBJ1-1; the match to TRBD1 covers 8 bases. The CDR3: CASSSTGTGGTEAFF. The CDR3 region has the DNA TGTGCCAGCAGTTCCACGGGGACAGGAGGAACTGAAGCTTTCTTT.